A selection of T cell receptor beta chains follows, all from one sample in a study of T-cell reconstitution after alpha-beta-depleted transplantation in children. TCRdb itself ran the PCR reads through MiXCR, one entry per CDR3 protein. The sample contains 480,000 or so distinct CDR3 sequences, about 10% of which appear only once. The material sequenced was PBMCs, taken before TCRalphabeta/CD19-depleted stem cell transplant. These TCRs come from a child aged 2-15 years with inherited bone marrow failure, due to receive a stem cell transplant. CDR3s include the opening cysteine and the closing phenylalanine or tryptophan. Each record gives: clone size, CDR3 length, V gene, J gene, D gene, CDR3 DNA, CDR3 protein. The D gene is left open where the match is weak. Part of the rows lack a size; the others show once, few, many or a class for expanded clones.

>many|15|TRBV27|TRBJ2-3|TRBD2
TGTGCCAGCAGTTTATTCAGCGGGAGCCGAGATACGCAGTATTTT
CASSLFSGSRDTQYF
>few|13|TRBV20-1|TRBJ2-5|NA
TGCAGTGCTAGTTTAGCGCCTAAAGAGACCCAGTACTTC
CSASLAPKETQYF
>many|11|TRBV29-1|TRBJ2-7|TRBD2
TGCAGCGTCCTGCGGGGGTACGAGCAGTACTTC
CSVLRGYEQYF
>many|14|TRBV18|TRBJ2-1|NA
TGTGCCAGCTTCGCAGGGAGCTCCTACAATGAGCAGTTCTTC
CASFAGSSYNEQFF
>many|13|TRBV10-3|TRBJ2-3|TRBD1
TGTGCCATCAGCGGTACAGGGGTGGATACGCAGTATTTT
CAISGTGVDTQYF
>many|12|TRBV6-2/TRBV6-3|TRBJ2-2|NA
TGTGCCAGCAGTTGGACTGCCGTGGAGCTGTTTTTT
CASSWTAVELFF
>NA|14|TRBV3-1|TRBJ1-1|TRBD1
TGTGCCAGCAGACGGGACAGGGTGAACACTGAAGCTTTCTTT
CASRRDRVNTEAFF
>many|16|TRBV5-1|TRBJ2-7|NA
TGCGCCAGCAGCCCCATCGACTCCGAGCCCAAGTACGAGCAGTACTTC
CASSPIDSEPKYEQYF
>many|15|TRBV25-1|TRBJ1-1|NA
TGTGCCAGCAGTGAATTCGCAGTCGGGCACACTGAAGCTTTCTTT
CASSEFAVGHTEAFF
>many|13|TRBV20-1|TRBJ2-5|NA
TGCAGTGCTGTGCCCGGGTACCAAGAGACCCAGTACTTC
CSAVPGYQETQYF
>many|15|TRBV7-9|TRBJ2-1|NA
TGTGCCAGCAGCTTAGGGTGGGGCGAGGGCAATGAGCAGTTCTTC
CASSLGWGEGNEQFF
>many|13|TRBV24-1|TRBJ2-1|NA
TGTGCCACCAGGGGGACGTGGGCGAATGAGCAGTTCTTC
CATRGTWANEQFF
>NA|18|TRBV3-1|TRBJ1-2|NA
TGTACCAGCAGTTTAGGGGCGGCCAGAGCAAGAGGGGTCTATGGCTACACCTTC
CTSSLGAARARGVYGYTF
>NA|15|TRBV29-1|TRBJ2-1|TRBD1
TGCAGCGTCCTGAACGGGACAGAATACTGCAATGAGCAGTTCTTC
CSVLNGTEYCNEQFF
>NA|15|TRBV5-6|TRBJ2-1|TRBD2
TGTGCCAGCTCGCAAGAGCGGGATATGGGTATCGAGCAGTTCTTC
CASSQERDMGIEQFF
>many|12|TRBV7-9|TRBJ2-7|NA
TGTGCCAGCAGCTCTCCCAGCTACGAGCAGTACTTC
CASSSPSYEQYF
>many|14|TRBV9|TRBJ2-4|NA
TGTGCCAGCAGCCCTGGAGGGGGTCTGGGCATTCAGTACTTC
CASSPGGGLGIQYF
>few|16|TRBV6-1|TRBJ1-2|NA
TGTGCCAGCAGAAGTGACCGGGACACGGCTTTTTATGGCTACACCTTC
CASRSDRDTAFYGYTF
>many|11|TRBV7-2|TRBJ2-1|NA
TGTGCCAGCACCCTGGGGTGGGGGCAGTTCTTC
CASTLGWGQFF
>many|17|TRBV19|TRBJ2-1|TRBD2
TGTGCCAGTAGTACTCGACTAGCGGGAGGGCCGAGAAATGAGCAGTTCTTC
CASSTRLAGGPRNEQFF
>many|17|TRBV4-3|TRBJ2-7|TRBD2
TGCGCCAGCAGCCAAGTGGTAAGACTAGCGGTTATGGGGGAGCAGTACTTC
CASSQVVRLAVMGEQYF
>many|12|TRBV29-1|TRBJ2-1|NA
TGCAGCGTTTTTCAGCTGTCGAATGAGCAGTTCTTC
CSVFQLSNEQFF
>many|15|TRBV7-9|TRBJ2-3|NA
TGTGCCAGCAGCTCTGTCGCCGGGTTGGCAGATACGCAGTATTTT
CASSSVAGLADTQYF
>few|12|TRBV20-1|TRBJ2-5|NA
TGCAGTGCTAGAGAAGGGTGGGTGACCCAGTACTTC
CSAREGWVTQYF
>few|17|TRBV20-1|TRBJ2-3|NA
TGCAGTGCTATCCTGGGAAGGGGACGTACGTTGGGAGATACGCAGTATTTT
CSAILGRGRTLGDTQYF
>many|12|TRBV20-1|TRBJ2-2|NA
TGCAGTGCTAGCTGGCACACCGGGGAGCTGTTTTTT
CSASWHTGELFF
>many|14|TRBV9|TRBJ2-7|TRBD2
TGTGCCAGCAGCGTAGCCAGCGGGAGCTACGAGCAGTACTTC
CASSVASGSYEQYF
>NA|17|TRBV10-3|TRBJ1-2|NA
TGTGCCATCAGTAAACGAACGGATGGTACCGCTAACTATGGCTACACCTTC
CAISKRTDGTANYGYTF
>many|14|TRBV9|TRBJ1-4|NA
TGTGCCAGCAGCGAGGGGTCCCGGGGTGAAAAACTGTTTTTT
CASSEGSRGEKLFF
>many|15|TRBV29-1|TRBJ2-2|NA
TGCAGCGTTCAGGGTTCCACGGCGAACACCGGGGAGCTGTTTTTT
CSVQGSTANTGELFF
>many|15|TRBV5-6|TRBJ2-7|TRBD1
TGTGCCAGCAGCCTGGGACAGACCTTCTCCTACGAGCAGTACTTC
CASSLGQTFSYEQYF
>many|16|TRBV29-1|TRBJ2-7|NA
TGCAGCGTTGGTCTTGTCGCGGGCAGGGACCACAGCGAGCAGTACTTC
CSVGLVAGRDHSEQYF
>many|14|TRBV6-5|TRBJ2-7|TRBD2
TGTGCCAGCAGTTACGGTTCGGGGGGCTACGAGCAGTACTTC
CASSYGSGGYEQYF
>many|15|TRBV4-2|TRBJ1-1|TRBD1
TGTGCCAGCAGCCTGGTAACAGGGGGCGGGACTGAAGCTTTCTTT
CASSLVTGGGTEAFF
>few|14|TRBV7-2|TRBJ1-1|NA
TGTGCCAGCAGCTTAAGTCGGGGGAGCTCTGAAGCTTTCTTT
CASSLSRGSSEAFF
>many|21|TRBV28|TRBJ1-2|NA
TGTGCCAGCAGTTTAGGAGATGGGGTAGGTTCCGACGGCCGAGCTAACTATGGCTACACCTTC
CASSLGDGVGSDGRANYGYTF
>many|18|TRBV20-1|TRBJ2-1|NA
TGCAGTGCTACTTGGGGGCACTTGATAATTGGCTCCTACAATGAGCAGTTCTTC
CSATWGHLIIGSYNEQFF
>many|15|TRBV5-4|TRBJ2-1|TRBD2
TGTGCCAGCAGCTTGCCAGGACTAGAGGGTAGTGAGCAGTTCTTC
CASSLPGLEGSEQFF
>many|16|TRBV7-2|TRBJ2-5|TRBD2
TGTGCCAGCAGCGCCAGACTAGCGGGAGGTACGGAGACCCAGTACTTC
CASSARLAGGTETQYF
>many|15|TRBV7-2|TRBJ2-2|NA
TGTGCCAGCAGCTCCCAGACAGGAGACACCGGGGAGCTGTTTTTT
CASSSQTGDTGELFF
>many|14|TRBV28|TRBJ1-1|NA
TGTGCCAGCAGTTATAGGGGGGGTAACACTGAAGCTTTCTTT
CASSYRGGNTEAFF
>many|13|TRBV12-3/TRBV12-4|TRBJ2-1|NA
TGTGCCAGCAGCGGACTTAACTACAATGAGCAGTTCTTC
CASSGLNYNEQFF
>few|14|TRBV19|TRBJ1-1|NA
TGTGCCAGTAGTCGCCGGGACTCAACCGGTGGGGCTTTCTTT
CASSRRDSTGGAFF
>many|15|TRBV5-1|TRBJ2-3|NA
TGCGCCAGCAGCTACCGCCGGGGCGGCACAGATACGCAGTATTTT
CASSYRRGGTDTQYF
>many|14|TRBV20-1|TRBJ1-1|TRBD1
TGCAGTGCTAGAGAGGACAGGGGGCGGGTGATGGCTTTCTTT
CSAREDRGRVMAFF
>many|15|TRBV28|TRBJ2-7|TRBD1
TGTGCCAGCAGTTTACTCACAGGGGGCGGGTACGAGCAGTACTTC
CASSLLTGGGYEQYF
>many|14|TRBV3-1|TRBJ2-7|NA
TGTGCCAGCAGCCAAGATAGGACATATGGCGAGCAGTACTTC
CASSQDRTYGEQYF
>many|14|TRBV5-1|TRBJ2-2|NA
TGCGCCAGCACCCGGGACCCTCACACCGGGGAGCTGTTTTTT
CASTRDPHTGELFF
>many|15|TRBV11-2|TRBJ2-1|TRBD2
TGTGCCAGCAGCCTCAAGGCGGGAGTCGGGGGTGAGCAGTTCTTC
CASSLKAGVGGEQFF
>many|15|TRBV27|TRBJ1-4|NA
TGTGCCAGCAGTCCGGGCCTTGCAACTAATGAAAAACTGTTTTTT
CASSPGLATNEKLFF
>few|15|TRBV13|TRBJ2-3|NA
TGTGCCAGCAGCTTGAGGGGATTGGACACAGATACGCAGTATTTT
CASSLRGLDTDTQYF
>many|12|TRBV6-2/TRBV6-3|TRBJ2-3|NA
TGTGCCAGCAGGGAACCTGAAGTTACGCAGTATTTT
CASREPEVTQYF
>many|11|TRBV25-1|TRBJ2-2|NA
TGTGCCAGCAGTAAGACCGGGGAGCTGTTTTTT
CASSKTGELFF